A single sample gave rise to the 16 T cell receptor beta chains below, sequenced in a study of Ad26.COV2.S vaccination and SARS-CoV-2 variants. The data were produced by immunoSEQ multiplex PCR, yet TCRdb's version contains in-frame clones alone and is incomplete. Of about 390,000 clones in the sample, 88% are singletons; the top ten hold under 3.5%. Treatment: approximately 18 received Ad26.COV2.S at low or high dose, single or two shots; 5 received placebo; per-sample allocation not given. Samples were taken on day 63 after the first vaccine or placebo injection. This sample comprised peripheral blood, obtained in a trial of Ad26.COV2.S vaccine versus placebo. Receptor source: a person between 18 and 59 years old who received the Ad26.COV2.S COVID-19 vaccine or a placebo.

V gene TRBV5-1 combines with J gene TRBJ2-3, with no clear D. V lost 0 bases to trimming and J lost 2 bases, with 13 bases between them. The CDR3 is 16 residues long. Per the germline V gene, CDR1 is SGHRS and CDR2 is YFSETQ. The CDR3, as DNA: TGCGCCAGCAGCTTGGGGGTCTCTATATTCACAGATACGCAGTATTTT. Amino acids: CASSLGVSIFTDTQYF.

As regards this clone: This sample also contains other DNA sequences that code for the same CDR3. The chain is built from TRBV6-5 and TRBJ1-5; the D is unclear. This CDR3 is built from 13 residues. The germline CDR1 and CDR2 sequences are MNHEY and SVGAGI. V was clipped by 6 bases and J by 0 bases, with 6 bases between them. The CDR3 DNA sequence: TGTGCCAGCAGCCGGGATAGCAATCAGCCCCAGCATTTT. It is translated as CASSRDSNQPQHF.

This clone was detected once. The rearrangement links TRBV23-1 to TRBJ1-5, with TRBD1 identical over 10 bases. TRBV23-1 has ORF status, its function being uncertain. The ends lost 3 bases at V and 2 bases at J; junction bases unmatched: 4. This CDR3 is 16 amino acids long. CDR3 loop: CASSHSDRGRNQPQHF. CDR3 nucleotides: TGCGCCAGCAGTCATTCCGACAGGGGGCGCAATCAGCCCCAGCATTTT.

CDR3 region: CASTKGVGYSPLHF. CDR3 in DNA: TGTGCCAGCACCAAAGGTGTAGGCTATTCACCCCTCCACTTT. The chain links TRBV6-5 to TRBJ1-6; D gene unclear. The germline V gene encodes CDR1 MNHEY and CDR2 SVGAGI. CDR3 size: 14 residues. Trimming took 7 bases from V and 8 from J, leaving 15 bases between them.

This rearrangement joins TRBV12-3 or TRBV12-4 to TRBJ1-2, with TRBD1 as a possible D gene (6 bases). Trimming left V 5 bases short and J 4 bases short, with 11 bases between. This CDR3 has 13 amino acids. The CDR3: CASSARGGYGYTF. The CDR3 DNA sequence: TGTGCCAGCAGTGCCAGGGGTGGCTATGGCTACACCTTC.

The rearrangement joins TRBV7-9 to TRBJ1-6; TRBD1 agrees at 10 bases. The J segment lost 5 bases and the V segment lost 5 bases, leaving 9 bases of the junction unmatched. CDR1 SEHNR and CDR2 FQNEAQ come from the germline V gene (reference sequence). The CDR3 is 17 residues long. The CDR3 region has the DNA TGTGCCAGCAGCCAACAGACAGGGGGCGAGCATAATTCACCCCTCCACTTT. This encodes CASSQQTGGEHNSPLHF. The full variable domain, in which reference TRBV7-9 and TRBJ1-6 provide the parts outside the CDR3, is DTGVSQNPRHKITKRGQNVTFRCDPISEHNRLYWYRQTLGQGPEFLTYFQNEAQLEKSRLLSDRFSAERPKGSFSTLEIQRTEQGDSAMYLCASSQQTGGEHNSPLHFGNGTRLTVT.

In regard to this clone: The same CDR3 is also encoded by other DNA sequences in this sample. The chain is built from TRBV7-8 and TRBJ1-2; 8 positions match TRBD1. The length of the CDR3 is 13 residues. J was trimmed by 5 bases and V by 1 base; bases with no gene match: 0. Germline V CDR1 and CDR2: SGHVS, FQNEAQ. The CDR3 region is CASSLGQGYGYTF. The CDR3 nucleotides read TGTGCCAGCAGCTTAGGACAGGGGTATGGCTACACCTTC.

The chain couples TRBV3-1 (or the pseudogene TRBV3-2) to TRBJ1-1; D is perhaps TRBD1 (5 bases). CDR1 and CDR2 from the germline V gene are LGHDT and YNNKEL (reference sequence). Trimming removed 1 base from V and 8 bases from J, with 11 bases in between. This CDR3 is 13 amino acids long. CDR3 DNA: TGTGCCAGCAGCCAAGCACCGACAGCAGAAGCTTTCTTT. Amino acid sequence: CASSQAPTAEAFF.

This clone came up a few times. The CDR3 is CASSSGHTNTEAFF. CDR3 sequence (DNA): TGTGCCAGCAGCTCTGGACATACGAACACTGAAGCTTTCTTT. The chain joins TRBV5-6 to TRBJ1-1, with D maybe TRBD1 (5 bases). V lost 3 bases, J lost 1 base, and 10 bases lay in between. Germline CDR1 SGHDT, CDR2 YYEEEE. This CDR3 contains 14 residues.

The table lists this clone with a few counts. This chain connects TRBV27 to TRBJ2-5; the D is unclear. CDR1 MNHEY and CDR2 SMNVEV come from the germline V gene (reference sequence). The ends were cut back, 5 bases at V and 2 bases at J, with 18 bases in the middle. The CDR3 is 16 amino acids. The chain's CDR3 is CASSPLGVGSQETQYF. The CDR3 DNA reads TGTGCCAGCAGTCCCCTGGGCGTAGGATCTCAAGAGACCCAGTACTTC.

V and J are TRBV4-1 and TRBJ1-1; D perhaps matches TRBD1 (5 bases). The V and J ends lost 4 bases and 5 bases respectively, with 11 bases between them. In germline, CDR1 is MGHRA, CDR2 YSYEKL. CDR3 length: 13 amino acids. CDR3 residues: CASSPVEGTEAFF. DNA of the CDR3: TGCGCCAGCAGCCCGGTTGAGGGGACTGAAGCTTTCTTT.

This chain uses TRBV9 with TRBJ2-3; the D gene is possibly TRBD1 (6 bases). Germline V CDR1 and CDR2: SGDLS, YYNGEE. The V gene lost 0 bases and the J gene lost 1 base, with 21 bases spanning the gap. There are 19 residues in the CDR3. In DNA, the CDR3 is TGTGCCAGCAGCGTAGGTTTGGGGGCGCTAGAAACGGGCACAGATACGCAGTATTTT. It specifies CASSVGLGALETGTDTQYF.

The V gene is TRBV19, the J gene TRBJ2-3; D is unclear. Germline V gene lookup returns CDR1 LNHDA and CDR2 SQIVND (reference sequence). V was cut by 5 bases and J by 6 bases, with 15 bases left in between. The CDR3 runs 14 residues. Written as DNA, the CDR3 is TGTGCCAGTAGTTTCGGTTCGTCATGGGATACGCAGTATTTT. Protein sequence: CASSFGSSWDTQYF.

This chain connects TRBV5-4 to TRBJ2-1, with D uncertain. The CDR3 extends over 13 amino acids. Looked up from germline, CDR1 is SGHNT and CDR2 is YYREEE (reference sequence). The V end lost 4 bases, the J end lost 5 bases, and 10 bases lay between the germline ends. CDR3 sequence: CASSPDFHNEQFF. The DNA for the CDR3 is TGTGCCAGCAGCCCCGACTTCCACAATGAGCAGTTCTTC.

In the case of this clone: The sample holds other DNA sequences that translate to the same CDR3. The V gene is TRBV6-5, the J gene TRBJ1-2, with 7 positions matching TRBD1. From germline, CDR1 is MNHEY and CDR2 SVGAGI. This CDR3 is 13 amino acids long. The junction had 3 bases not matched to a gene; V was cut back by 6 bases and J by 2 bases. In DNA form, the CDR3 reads TGTGCCAGCAGGACAGGGTTAAACTATGGCTACACCTTC. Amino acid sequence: CASRTGLNYGYTF.

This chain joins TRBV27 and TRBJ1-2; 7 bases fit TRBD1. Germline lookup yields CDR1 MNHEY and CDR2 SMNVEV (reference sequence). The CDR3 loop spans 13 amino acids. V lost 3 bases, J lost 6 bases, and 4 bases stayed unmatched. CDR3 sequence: CASSLSRGDGYTF. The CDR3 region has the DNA TGTGCCAGCAGTTTGTCCAGGGGGGATGGCTACACCTTC.